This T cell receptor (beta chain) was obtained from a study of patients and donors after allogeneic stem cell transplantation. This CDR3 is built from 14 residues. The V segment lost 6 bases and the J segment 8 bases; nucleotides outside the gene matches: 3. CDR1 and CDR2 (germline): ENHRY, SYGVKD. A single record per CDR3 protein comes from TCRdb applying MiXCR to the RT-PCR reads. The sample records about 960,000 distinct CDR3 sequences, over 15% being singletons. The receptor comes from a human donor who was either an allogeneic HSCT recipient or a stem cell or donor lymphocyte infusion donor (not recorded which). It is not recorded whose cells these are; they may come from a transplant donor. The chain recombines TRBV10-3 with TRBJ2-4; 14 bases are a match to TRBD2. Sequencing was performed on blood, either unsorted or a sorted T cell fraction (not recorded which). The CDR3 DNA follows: TGTGCCATCAGAGAGACTAGCGGGGGGGACATTCAGTACTTC. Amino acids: CAIRETSGGDIQYF.